The entry below describes one T cell receptor (beta chain). The antigen is unknown. These data originate in a study of T cell clonotyping in hematopoietic cell transplantation. Sequenced by immunoSEQ multiplex PCR; TCRdb stores in-frame clones only, minus some. The table includes roughly 40,000 clones, around 96% detected once. Whole-study results and caveats: Without cell sorting, CD4 versus CD8 contributions remain unresolved. Few recipient clonotypes overlapped donors; over 95% were de novo at given depth. Recipient TCR diversity dropped after transplant; expanded clonotypes rose from day 30 to 180.

Trimming removed 0 bases from V and 9 bases from J, with 5 bases in between. The germline V gene has CDR1 MGHRA and CDR2 YSYEKL. The CDR3 sequence is 11 residues long. The sequencing sample was made of peripheral blood mononuclear cells. This chain links TRBV4-1 with TRBJ1-1; the D is unclear. This clonotype was sampled from a man younger than 45 in good health. Some clones in this sample may be carry-over from other donors' samples. In DNA, the CDR3 is TGCGCCAGCAGCCAAGATGGCAAAGCTTTCTTT. Residues: CASSQDGKAFF.